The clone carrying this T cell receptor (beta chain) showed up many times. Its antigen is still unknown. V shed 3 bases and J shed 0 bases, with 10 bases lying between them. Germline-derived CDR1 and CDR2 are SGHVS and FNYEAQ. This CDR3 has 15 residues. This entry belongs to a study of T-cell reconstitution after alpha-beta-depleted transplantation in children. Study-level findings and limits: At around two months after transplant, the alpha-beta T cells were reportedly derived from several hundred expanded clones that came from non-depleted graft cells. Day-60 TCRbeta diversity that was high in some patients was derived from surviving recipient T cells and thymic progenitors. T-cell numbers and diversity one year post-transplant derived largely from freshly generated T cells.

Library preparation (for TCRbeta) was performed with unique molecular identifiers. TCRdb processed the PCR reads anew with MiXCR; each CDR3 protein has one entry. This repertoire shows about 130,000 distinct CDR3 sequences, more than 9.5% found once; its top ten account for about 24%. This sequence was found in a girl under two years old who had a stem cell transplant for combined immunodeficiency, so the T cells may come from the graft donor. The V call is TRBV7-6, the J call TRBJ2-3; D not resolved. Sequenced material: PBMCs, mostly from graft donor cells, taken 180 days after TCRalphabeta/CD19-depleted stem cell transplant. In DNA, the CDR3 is TGTGCCAGCAGCTTGCTCCCCCGAAGCACAGATACGCAGTATTTT. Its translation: CASSLLPRSTDTQYF.